This entry lists 9 T cell receptor beta chains sequenced from one sample in a study of blood T cell repertoires in COVID-19. Generated by immunoSEQ multiplex PCR, the TCRdb table keeps only in-frame clones and is missing some. The sample carries about 63,000 clones, 65% to 85% recorded once. Sequencing was performed on peripheral blood. The receptor source for this set is a human donor in a cohort sampled during active COVID-19.

The chain has TRBV7-2 and TRBJ2-7; 7 bases are a match to TRBD2. V trimming: 1 base; J trimming: 2 bases; junction bases outside the gene matches: 5. CDR1 is SGHTA, CDR2 FQGNSA, per germline. The CDR3 is 15 residues long. CDR3 sequence: CASSLGPSGTYEQYF. In DNA form, the CDR3 reads TGTGCCAGCAGCTTAGGTCCTAGCGGAACCTACGAGCAGTACTTC. Combining the CDR3 with reference TRBV7-2 and TRBJ2-7 gives the whole variable domain GAGVSQSPSNKVTEKGKDVELRCDPISGHTALYWYRQSLGQGLEFLIYFQGNSAPDKSGLPSDRFSAERTGGSVSTLTIQRTQQEDSAVYLCASSLGPSGTYEQYFGPGTRLTVT.

CDR3 loop: CASSLVGAGDYEQYF. The CDR3, as DNA: TGTGCCAGCAGCTTAGTTGGCGCGGGGGACTACGAGCAGTACTTC. The V call is TRBV7-8, the J call TRBJ2-7; 7 bases fit TRBD2. Germline CDR1 SGHVS, CDR2 FQNEAQ. CDR3 length: 15 residues. The V segment lost 1 base and the J segment 3 bases; nucleotides outside the gene matches: 6. Supplemented by reference TRBV7-8 and TRBJ2-7, the full variable domain reads GAGVSQSPRYKVAKRGQDVALRCDPISGHVSLFWYQQALGQGPEFLTYFQNEAQLDKSGLPSDRFFAERPEGSVSTLKIQRTQQEDSAVYLCASSLVGAGDYEQYFGPGTRLTVT.

The sample holds a few counts of this clone. The chain employs TRBV25-1 and TRBJ1-3, with D possibly TRBD1 on 5 matching bases. Trimming took 1 base from V and 3 from J, leaving 16 bases between them. This CDR3 region has 17 residues. From germline, CDR1 is MGHDK and CDR2 SYGVNS. The CDR3 loop is CASSESYQGIRGNTIYF. For the CDR3, the DNA is TGTGCCAGCAGTGAATCCTACCAGGGCATTCGTGGAAACACCATATATTTT.

The rearrangement links TRBV24-1 to TRBJ2-2, with D possibly TRBD1 on 6 matching bases. This CDR3 has 14 amino acids. Germline V gene lookup returns CDR1 KGHDR and CDR2 SFDVKD. V dropped 8 bases and J dropped 5 bases, with 14 bases sitting between them. CDR3 sequence: CATKAGAGTGELFF. The CDR3, as DNA: TGTGCCACCAAGGCAGGGGCAGGGACCGGGGAGCTGTTTTTT.

This clone was counted once. V usage is TRBV19 and J usage is TRBJ2-5; 8 nucleotides match TRBD2. Germline V gene lookup returns CDR1 LNHDA and CDR2 SQIVND (reference sequence). This CDR3 is built from 17 residues. V shed 6 bases and J 2 bases; nucleotides not matched to a gene: 14. The CDR3: CASRPRGAGALQETQYF. CDR3 DNA: TGTGCCAGTAGGCCGAGGGGAGCGGGGGCCCTTCAAGAGACCCAGTACTTC. The full variable domain, with the rest looked up from reference TRBV19 and TRBJ2-5, is DGGITQSPKYLFRKEGQNVTLSCEQNLNHDAMYWYRQDPGQGLRLIYYSQIVNDFQKGDIAEGYSVSREKKESFPLTVTSAQKNPTAFYLCASRPRGAGALQETQYFGPGTRLLVL.

In its sample, this clone was seen once. V is TRBV19 and J is TRBJ2-2, with D possibly TRBD1 on 5 matching bases. This CDR3 contains 14 residues. CDR1 is LNHDA and CDR2 is SQIVND in the germline V gene (reference sequence). V was shortened by 7 bases and J by 4 bases, with 13 bases between the two germline ends. CDR3 loop: CASMWGQGTGELFF. CDR3 nucleotides: TGTGCCAGTATGTGGGGTCAGGGCACCGGGGAGCTGTTTTTT.

In this sample, this clone turned up once. V is TRBV6-1 and J is TRBJ1-5, with D tentatively TRBD1 (6 bases). Trimming took off 0 bases at V and 2 bases at J, with 14 bases between the two ends. There are 17 residues in the CDR3. Germline loops: CDR1 MNHNS, CDR2 SASEGT. The CDR3 reads CASSEARGGVGNQPQHF. CDR3 DNA sequence: TGTGCCAGCAGTGAAGCGAGGGGGGGGGTTGGCAATCAGCCCCAGCATTTT.

This clone occurred once. This sequence joins TRBV6-5 and TRBJ1-4; tentatively, D is TRBD1 (6 bases). CDR3 size: 15 residues. V lost 6 bases and J 2 bases, leaving 13 bases between the germline ends. Germline loops: CDR1 MNHEY, CDR2 SVGAGI. CDR3 nucleotides: TGTGCCAGCAGAGTGACAGGAGGTACTAATGAAAAACTGTTTTTT. Its translation: CASRVTGGTNEKLFF.

The chain links TRBV7-9 to TRBJ1-5, with D maybe TRBD1 (5 bases). With 5 bases removed from V and 1 base from J, the gap between germline ends came to 12 bases. The CDR3 length is 15 residues. In germline, CDR1 is SEHNR, CDR2 FQNEAQ (reference sequence). CDR3 nucleotides: TGTGCCAGCAGCCTCGGTGCAGGGAGCAATCAGCCCCAGCATTTT. As protein: CASSLGAGSNQPQHF.